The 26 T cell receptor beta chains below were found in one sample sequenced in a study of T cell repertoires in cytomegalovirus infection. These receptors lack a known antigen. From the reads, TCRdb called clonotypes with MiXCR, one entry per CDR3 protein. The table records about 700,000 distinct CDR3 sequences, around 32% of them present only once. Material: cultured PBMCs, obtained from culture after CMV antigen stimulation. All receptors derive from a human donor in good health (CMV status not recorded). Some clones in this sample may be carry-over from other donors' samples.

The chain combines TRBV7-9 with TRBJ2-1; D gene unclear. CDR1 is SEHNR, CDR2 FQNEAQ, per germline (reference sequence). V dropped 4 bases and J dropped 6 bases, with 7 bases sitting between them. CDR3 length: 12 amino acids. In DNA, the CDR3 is TGTGCCAGCAGCTACTTTCTCAATGAGCAGTTCTTC. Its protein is CASSYFLNEQFF.

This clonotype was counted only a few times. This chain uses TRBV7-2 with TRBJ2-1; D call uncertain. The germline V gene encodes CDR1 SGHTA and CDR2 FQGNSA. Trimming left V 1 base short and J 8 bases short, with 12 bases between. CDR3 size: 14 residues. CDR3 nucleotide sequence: TGTGCCAGCAGCTTAGTCGCTAATGTCGATGAGCAGTTCTTC. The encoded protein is CASSLVANVDEQFF.

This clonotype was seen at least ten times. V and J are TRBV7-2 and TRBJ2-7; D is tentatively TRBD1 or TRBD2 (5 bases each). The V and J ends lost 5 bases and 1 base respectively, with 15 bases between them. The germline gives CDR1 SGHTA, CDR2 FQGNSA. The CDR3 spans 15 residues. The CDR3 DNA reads TGTGCCAGCAGCCGCGTATATGGGGGTTCCTACGAGCAGTACTTC. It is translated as CASSRVYGGSYEQYF.

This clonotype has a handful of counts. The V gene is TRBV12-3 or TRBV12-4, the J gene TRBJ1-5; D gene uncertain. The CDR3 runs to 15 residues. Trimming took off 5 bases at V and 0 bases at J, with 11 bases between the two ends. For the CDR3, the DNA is TGTGCCAGCAGTCCCGTAGACTATAGCAATCAGCCCCAGCATTTT. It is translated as CASSPVDYSNQPQHF.

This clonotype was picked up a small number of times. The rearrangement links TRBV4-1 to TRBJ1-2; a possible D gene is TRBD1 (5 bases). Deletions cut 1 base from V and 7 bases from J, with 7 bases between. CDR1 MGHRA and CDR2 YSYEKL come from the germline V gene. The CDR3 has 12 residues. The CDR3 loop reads CASSQGTSGYTF. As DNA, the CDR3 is TGCGCCAGCAGCCAAGGGACATCTGGCTACACCTTC.

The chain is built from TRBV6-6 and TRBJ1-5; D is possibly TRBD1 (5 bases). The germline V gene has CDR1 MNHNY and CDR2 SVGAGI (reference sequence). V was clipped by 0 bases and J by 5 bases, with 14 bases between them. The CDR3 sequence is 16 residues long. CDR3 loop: CASSYSLGTSYQPQHF. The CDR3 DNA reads TGTGCCAGCAGTTACTCTTTAGGGACCAGCTATCAGCCCCAGCATTTT.

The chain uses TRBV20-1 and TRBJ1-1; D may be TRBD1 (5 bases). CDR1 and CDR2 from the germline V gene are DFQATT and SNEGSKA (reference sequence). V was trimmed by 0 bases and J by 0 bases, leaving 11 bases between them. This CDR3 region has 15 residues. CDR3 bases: TGCAGTGCTAGAGATCGCAGGGCCCTGAACACTGAAGCTTTCTTT. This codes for CSARDRRALNTEAFF.

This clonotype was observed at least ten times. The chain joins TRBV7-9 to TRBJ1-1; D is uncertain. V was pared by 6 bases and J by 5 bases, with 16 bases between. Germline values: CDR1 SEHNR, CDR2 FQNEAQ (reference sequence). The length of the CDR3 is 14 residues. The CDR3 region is CASRPVPPGTEAFF. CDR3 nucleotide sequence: TGTGCCAGCAGGCCAGTTCCCCCCGGAACTGAAGCTTTCTTT.

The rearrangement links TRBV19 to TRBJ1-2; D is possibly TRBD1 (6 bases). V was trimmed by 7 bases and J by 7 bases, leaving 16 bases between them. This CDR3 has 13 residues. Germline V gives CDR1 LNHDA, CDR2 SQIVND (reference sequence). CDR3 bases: TGTGCCAGTACGGGTCAGGACAGTCGTGGCTACACCTTC. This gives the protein CASTGQDSRGYTF. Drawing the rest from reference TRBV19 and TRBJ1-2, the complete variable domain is DGGITQSPKYLFRKEGQNVTLSCEQNLNHDAMYWYRQDPGQGLRLIYYSQIVNDFQKGDIAEGYSVSREKKESFPLTVTSAQKNPTAFYLCASTGQDSRGYTFGSGTRLTVV.

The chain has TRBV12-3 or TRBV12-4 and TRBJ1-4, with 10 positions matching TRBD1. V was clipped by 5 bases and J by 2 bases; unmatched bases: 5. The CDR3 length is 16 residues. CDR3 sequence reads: CASSPDRGDTNEKLFF. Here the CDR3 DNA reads TGTGCCAGCAGTCCGGACAGGGGGGACACTAATGAAAAACTGTTTTTT.

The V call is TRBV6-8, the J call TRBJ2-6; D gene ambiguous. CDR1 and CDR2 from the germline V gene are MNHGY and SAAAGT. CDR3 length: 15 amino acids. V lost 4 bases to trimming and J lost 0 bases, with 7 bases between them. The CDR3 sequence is CASSSEISGANVLTF. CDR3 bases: TGTGCCAGCAGTTCCGAGATCTCTGGGGCCAACGTCCTGACTTTC.

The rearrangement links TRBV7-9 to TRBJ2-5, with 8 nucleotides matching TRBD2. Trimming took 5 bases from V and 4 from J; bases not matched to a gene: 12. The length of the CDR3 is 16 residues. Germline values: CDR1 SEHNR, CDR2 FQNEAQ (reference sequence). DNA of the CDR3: TGTGCCAGCAGCCCAGTGGCGGGGGGAATCGGAGAGACCCAGTACTTC. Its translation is CASSPVAGGIGETQYF.

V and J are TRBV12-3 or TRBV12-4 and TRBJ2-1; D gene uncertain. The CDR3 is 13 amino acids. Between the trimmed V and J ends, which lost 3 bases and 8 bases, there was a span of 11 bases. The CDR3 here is CASSFVGSDEQFF. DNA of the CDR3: TGTGCCAGCAGTTTCGTAGGGTCGGATGAGCAGTTCTTC.

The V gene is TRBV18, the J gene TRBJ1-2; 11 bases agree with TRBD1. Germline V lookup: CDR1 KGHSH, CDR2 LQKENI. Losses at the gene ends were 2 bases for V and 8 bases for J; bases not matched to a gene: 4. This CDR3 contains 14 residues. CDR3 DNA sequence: TGTGCCAGCTCACCAGGACAGGGGGCAAGCGGCTACACCTTC. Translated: CASSPGQGASGYTF.

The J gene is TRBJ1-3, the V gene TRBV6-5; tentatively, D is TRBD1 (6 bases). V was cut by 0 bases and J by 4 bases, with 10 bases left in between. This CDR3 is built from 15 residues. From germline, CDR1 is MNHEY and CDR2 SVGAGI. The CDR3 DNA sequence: TGTGCCAGCAGTTACTCGCAGGGGCTCGGAAACACCATATATTTT. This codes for CASSYSQGLGNTIYF.

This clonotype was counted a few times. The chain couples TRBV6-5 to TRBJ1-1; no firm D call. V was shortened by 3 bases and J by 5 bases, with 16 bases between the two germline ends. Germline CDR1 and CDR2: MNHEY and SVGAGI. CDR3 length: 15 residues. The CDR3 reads CASSYFTRSGTEAFF. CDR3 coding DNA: TGTGCCAGCAGTTATTTTACAAGAAGCGGAACTGAAGCTTTCTTT.

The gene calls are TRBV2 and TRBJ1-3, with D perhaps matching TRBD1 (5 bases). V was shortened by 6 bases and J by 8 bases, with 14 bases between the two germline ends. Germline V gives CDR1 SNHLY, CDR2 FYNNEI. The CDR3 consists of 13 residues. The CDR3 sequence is CASSEGRQDTIYF. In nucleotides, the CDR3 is TGTGCCAGCAGCGAGGGGAGGCAAGACACCATATATTTT. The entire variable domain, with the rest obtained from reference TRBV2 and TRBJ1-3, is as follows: EPEVTQTPSHQVTQMGQEVILRCVPISNHLYFYWYRQILGQKVEFLVSFYNNEISEKSEIFDDQFSVERPDGSNFTLKIRSTKLEDSAMYFCASSEGRQDTIYFGEGSWLTVV.

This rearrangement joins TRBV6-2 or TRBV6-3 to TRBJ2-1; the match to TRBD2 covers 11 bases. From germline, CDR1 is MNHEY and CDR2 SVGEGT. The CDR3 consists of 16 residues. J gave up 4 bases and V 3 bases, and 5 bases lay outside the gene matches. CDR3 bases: TGTGCCAGCAGTTATGCGGGACTAGCGGTATACAATGAGCAGTTCTTC. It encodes CASSYAGLAVYNEQFF.

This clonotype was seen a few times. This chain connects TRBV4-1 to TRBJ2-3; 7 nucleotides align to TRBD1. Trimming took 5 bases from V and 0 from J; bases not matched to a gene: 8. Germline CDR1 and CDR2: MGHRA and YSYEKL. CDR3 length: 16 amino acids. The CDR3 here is CASSGPGQMSTDTQYF. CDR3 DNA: TGCGCCAGCAGCGGACCGGGACAGATGAGCACAGATACGCAGTATTTT.

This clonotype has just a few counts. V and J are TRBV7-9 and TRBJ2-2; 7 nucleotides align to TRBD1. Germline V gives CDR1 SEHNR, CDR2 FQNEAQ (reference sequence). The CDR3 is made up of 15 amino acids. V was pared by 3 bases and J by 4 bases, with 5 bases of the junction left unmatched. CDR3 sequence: CASSLVTGITGELFF. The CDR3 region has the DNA TGTGCCAGCAGCTTGGTGACAGGGATCACCGGGGAGCTGTTTTTT. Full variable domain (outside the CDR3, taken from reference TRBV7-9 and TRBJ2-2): DTGVSQNPRHKITKRGQNVTFRCDPISEHNRLYWYRQTLGQGPEFLTYFQNEAQLEKSRLLSDRFSAERPKGSFSTLEIQRTEQGDSAMYLCASSLVTGITGELFFGEGSRLTVL.

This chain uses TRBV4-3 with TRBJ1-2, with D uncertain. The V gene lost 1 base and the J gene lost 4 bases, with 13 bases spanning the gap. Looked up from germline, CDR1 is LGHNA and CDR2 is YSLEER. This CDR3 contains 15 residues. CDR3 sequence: CASSQVYSSSYGYTF. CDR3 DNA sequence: TGCGCCAGCAGCCAAGTTTACTCATCATCCTATGGCTACACCTTC.

This CDR3 is CASSKQARAKNIQYF. The CDR3 DNA follows: TGTGCCAGCAGTAAACAGGCTAGAGCCAAAAACATTCAGTACTTC. V gene TRBV6-1 combines with J gene TRBJ2-4; TRBD1 is a possible D gene (5 bases). V lost 5 bases, J lost 0 bases, and 11 bases lay in between. CDR3 size: 15 residues. Germline loops: CDR1 MNHNS, CDR2 SASEGT.

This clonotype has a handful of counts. The CDR3 here is CASSVTLSNQPQHF. For the CDR3, the DNA is TGTGCCAGCAGCGTTACACTGAGCAATCAGCCCCAGCATTTT. V is TRBV7-7 and J is TRBJ1-5; no clear D. The CDR3 totals 14 residues. V was cut by 5 bases and J by 1 base, with 9 bases left in between. Germline CDR1 reads SSHAT; CDR2 reads FNYEAQ (reference sequence).

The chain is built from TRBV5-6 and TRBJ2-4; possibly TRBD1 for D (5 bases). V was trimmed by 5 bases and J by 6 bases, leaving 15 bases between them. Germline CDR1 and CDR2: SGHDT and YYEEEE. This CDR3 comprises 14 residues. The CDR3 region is CASSFAYRPNIQYF. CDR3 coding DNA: TGTGCCAGCAGTTTCGCTTACAGGCCAAACATTCAGTACTTC.

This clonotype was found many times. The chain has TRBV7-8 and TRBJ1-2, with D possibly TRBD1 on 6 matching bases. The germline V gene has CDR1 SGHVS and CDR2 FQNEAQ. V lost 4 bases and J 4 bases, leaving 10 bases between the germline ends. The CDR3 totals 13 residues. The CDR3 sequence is CASSSRTAYGYTF. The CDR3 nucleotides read TGTGCCAGCAGCTCCCGGACAGCCTATGGCTACACCTTC.

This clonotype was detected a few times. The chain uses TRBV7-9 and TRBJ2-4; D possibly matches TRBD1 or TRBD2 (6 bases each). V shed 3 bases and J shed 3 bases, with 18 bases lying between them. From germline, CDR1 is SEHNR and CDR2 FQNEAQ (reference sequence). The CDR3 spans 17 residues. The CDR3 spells CASSFRGGTSDKNIQYF. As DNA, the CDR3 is TGTGCCAGCAGCTTCCGAGGAGGGACATCGGACAAAAACATTCAGTACTTC.